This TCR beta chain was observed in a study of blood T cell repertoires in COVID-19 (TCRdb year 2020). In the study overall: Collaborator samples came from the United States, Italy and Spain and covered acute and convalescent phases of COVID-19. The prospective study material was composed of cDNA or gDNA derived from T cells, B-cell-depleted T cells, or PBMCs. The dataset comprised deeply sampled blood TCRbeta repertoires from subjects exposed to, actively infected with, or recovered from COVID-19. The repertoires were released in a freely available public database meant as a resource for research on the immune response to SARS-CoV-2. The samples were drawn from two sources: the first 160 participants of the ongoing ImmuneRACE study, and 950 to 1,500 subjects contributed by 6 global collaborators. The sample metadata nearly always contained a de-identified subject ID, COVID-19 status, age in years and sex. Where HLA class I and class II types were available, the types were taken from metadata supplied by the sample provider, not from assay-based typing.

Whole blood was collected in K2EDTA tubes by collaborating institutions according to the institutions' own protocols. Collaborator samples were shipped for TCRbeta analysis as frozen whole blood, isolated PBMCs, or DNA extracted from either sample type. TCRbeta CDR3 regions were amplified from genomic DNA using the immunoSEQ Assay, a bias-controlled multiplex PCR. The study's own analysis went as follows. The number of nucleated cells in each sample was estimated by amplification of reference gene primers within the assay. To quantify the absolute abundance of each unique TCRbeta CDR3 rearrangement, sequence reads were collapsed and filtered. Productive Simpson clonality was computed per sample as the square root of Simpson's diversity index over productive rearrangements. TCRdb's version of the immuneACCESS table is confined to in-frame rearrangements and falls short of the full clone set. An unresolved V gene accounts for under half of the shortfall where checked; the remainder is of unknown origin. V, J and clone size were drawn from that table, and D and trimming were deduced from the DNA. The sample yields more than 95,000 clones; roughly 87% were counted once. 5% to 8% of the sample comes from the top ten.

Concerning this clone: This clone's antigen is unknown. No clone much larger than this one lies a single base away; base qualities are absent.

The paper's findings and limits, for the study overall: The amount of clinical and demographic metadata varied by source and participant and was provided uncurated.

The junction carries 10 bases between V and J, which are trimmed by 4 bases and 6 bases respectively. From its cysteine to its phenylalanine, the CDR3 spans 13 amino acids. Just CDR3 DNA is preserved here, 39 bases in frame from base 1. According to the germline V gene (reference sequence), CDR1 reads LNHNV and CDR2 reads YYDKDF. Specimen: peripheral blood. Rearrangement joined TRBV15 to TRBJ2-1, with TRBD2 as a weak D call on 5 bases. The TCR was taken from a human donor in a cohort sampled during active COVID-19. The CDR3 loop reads CATSTWEFNEQFF. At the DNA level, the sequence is TGTGCCACCAGCACGTGGGAGTTCAATGAGCAGTTCTTC.